This T cell receptor (beta chain) was found in a study of blood T cell repertoires in COVID-19. Study context: Samples representing acute and convalescent COVID-19 were sourced from the United States, Italy and Spain. Sample material is recorded as cDNA or gDNA derived from T cells, B-cell-depleted T cells, or PBMCs.

In germline, CDR1 is SGHTA, CDR2 FQGNSA. V shed 1 base and J shed 2 bases, with 8 bases lying between them. The CDR3 runs to 14 residues. In the original processing: The authors estimated nucleated cell counts from reference gene primer amplification. The table came from immunoSEQ multiplex PCR; TCRdb's copy has only in-frame clones and leaves some out. D and trimming were read from the DNA, whereas the V and J calls and clone size are those reported in that table. Of roughly 65,000 clones listed, more than 75% are singletons. The rearrangement joins TRBV7-2 to TRBJ1-1; D remains ambiguous. Sequencing was performed on peripheral blood. This TCR was sampled from a human donor in a cohort sampled during active COVID-19. Written as DNA, the CDR3 is TGTGCCAGCAGCTTAGGGCTCATAAACACTGAAGCTTTCTTT. This encodes CASSLGLINTEAFF.